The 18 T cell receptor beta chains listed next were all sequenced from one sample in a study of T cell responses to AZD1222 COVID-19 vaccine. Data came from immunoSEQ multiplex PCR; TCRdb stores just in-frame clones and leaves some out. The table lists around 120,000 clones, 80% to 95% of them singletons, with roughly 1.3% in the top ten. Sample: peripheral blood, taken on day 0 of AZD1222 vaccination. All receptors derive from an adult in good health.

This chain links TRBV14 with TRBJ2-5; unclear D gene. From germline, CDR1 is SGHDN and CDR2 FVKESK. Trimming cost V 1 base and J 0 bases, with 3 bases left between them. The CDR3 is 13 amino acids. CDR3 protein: CASSQGYQETQYF. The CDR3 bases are TGTGCCAGCAGCCAAGGGTACCAAGAGACCCAGTACTTC.

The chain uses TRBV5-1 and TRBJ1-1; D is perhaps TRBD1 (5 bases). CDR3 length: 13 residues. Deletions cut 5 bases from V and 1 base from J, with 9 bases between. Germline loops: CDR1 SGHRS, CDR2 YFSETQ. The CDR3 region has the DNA TGCGCCAGCAGGCGGGGCTCGAACACTGAAGCTTTCTTT. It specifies CASRRGSNTEAFF. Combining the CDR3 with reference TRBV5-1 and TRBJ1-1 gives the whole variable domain KAGVTQTPRYLIKTRGQQVTLSCSPISGHRSVSWYQQTPGQGLQFLFEYFSETQRNKGNFPGRFSGRQFSNSRSEMNVSTLELGDSALYLCASRRGSNTEAFFGQGTRLTVV.

In nucleotides, the CDR3 is TGTGCCAGCAGCCGACGTTCAAATCAGCCCCAGCATTTT. It specifies CASSRRSNQPQHF. This chain uses TRBV6-2 or TRBV6-3 with TRBJ1-5, with unresolved D. V lost 6 bases, J lost 4 bases, and 10 bases lay in between. Germline CDR1 reads MNHEY; CDR2 reads SVGEGT. The CDR3 runs 13 residues.

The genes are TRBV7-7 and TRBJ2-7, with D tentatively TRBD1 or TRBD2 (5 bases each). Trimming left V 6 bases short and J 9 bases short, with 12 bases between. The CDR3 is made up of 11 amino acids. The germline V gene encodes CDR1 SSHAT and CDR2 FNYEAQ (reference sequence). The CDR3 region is CASRPQGVQYF. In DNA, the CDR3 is TGTGCCAGCAGGCCGCAGGGAGTGCAGTACTTC.

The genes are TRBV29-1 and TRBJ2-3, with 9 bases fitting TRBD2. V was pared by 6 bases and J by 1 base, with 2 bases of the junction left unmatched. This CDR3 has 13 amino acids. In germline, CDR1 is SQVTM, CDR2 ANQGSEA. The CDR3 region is CSVSSGGTDTQYF. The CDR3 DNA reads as TGCAGCGTGTCTAGCGGGGGCACAGATACGCAGTATTTT.

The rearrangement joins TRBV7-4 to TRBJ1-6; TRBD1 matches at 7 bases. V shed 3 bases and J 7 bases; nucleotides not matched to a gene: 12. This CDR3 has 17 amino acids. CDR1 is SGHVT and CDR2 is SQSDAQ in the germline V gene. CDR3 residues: CASSLVSPTGRNSPLHF. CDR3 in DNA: TGTGCCAGCAGCTTGGTTTCCCCGACAGGGCGGAATTCACCCCTCCACTTT. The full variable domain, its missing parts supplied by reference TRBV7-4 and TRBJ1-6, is GAGVSQSPRYKVAKRGRDVALRCDSISGHVTLYWYRQTLGQGSEVLTYSQSDAQRDKSGRPSGRFSAERPERSVSTLKIQRTEQGDSAVYLCASSLVSPTGRNSPLHFGNGTRLTVT.

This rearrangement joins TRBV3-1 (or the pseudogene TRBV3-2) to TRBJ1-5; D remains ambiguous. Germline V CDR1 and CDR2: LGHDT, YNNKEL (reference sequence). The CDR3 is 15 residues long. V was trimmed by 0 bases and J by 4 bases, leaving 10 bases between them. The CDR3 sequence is CASSQDGIKNQPQHF. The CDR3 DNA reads TGTGCCAGCAGCCAAGATGGGATAAAAAATCAGCCCCAGCATTTT.

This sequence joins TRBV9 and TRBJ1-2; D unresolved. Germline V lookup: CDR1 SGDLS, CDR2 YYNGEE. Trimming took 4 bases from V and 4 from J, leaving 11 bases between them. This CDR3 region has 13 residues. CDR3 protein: CASSPLGIYGYTF. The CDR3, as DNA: TGTGCCAGCAGCCCCCTCGGGATCTATGGCTACACCTTC.

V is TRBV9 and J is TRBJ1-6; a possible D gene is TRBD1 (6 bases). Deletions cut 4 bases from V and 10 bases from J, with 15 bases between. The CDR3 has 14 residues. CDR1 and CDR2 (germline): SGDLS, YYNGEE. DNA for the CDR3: TGTGCCAGCAGCCCCGGACAGCTCAGCTCACCCCTCCACTTT. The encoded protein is CASSPGQLSSPLHF. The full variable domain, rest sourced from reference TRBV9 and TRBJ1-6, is DSGVTQTPKHLITATGQRVTLRCSPRSGDLSVYWYQQSLDQGLQFLIQYYNGEERAKGNILERFSAQQFPDLHSELNLSSLELGDSALYFCASSPGQLSSPLHFGNGTRLTVT.

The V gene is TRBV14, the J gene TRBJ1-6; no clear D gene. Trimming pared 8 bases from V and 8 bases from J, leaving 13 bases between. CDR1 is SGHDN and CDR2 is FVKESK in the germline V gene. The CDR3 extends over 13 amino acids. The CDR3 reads CASATQLDSPLHF. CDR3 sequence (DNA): TGTGCCAGCGCCACCCAGCTCGATTCACCCCTCCACTTT.

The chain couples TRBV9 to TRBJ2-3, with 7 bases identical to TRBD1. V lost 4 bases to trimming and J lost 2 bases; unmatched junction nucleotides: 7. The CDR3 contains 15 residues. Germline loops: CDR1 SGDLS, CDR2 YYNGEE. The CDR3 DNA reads TGTGCCAGCAGCCGCTCGGACAGGCCCACAGATACGCAGTATTTT. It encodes CASSRSDRPTDTQYF.

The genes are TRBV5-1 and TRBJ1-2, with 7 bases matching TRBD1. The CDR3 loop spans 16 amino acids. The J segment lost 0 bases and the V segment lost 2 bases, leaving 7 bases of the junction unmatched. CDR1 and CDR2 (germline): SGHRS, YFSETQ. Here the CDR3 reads CASSFGYRGANYGYTF. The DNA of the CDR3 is TGCGCCAGCAGCTTTGGGTACAGGGGAGCTAACTATGGCTACACCTTC.

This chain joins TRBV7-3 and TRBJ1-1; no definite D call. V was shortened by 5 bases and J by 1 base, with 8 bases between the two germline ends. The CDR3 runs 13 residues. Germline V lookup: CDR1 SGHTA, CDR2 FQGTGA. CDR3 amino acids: CASSPPGNTEAFF. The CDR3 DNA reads TGTGCCAGCAGCCCCCCAGGGAACACTGAAGCTTTCTTT.

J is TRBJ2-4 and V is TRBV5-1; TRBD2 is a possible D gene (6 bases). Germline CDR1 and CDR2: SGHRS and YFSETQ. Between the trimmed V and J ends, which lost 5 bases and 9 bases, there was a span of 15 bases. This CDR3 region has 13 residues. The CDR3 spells CASRGGDDLIQYF. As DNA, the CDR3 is TGCGCCAGCAGGGGAGGAGACGACCTCATTCAGTACTTC. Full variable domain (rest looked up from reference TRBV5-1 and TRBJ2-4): KAGVTQTPRYLIKTRGQQVTLSCSPISGHRSVSWYQQTPGQGLQFLFEYFSETQRNKGNFPGRFSGRQFSNSRSEMNVSTLELGDSALYLCASRGGDDLIQYFGAGTRLSVL.

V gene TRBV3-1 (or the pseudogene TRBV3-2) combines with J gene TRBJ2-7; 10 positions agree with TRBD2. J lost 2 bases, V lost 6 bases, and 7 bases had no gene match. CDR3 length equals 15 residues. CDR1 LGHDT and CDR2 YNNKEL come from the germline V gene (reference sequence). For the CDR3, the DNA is TGTGCCAGCAGTCAAAAAGCGGGAGGGACCTACGAGCAGTACTTC. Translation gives CASSQKAGGTYEQYF.

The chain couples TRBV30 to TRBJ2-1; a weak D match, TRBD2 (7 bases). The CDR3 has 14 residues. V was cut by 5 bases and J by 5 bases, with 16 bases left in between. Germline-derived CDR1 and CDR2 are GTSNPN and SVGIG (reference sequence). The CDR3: CAWRSLGGDNEQFF. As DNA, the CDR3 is TGTGCCTGGCGATCCCTAGGGGGGGACAATGAGCAGTTCTTC.

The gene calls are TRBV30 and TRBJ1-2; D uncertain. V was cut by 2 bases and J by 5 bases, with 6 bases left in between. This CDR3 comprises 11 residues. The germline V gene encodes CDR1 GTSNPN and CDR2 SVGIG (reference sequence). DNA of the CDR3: TGTGCCTGGAGTTCACGGTATGGCTACACCTTC. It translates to CAWSSRYGYTF.

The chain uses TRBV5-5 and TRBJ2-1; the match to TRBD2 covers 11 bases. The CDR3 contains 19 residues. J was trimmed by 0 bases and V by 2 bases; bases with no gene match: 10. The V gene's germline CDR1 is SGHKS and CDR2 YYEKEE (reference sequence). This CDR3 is CASSFGLAGLQSSYNEQFF. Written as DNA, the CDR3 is TGTGCCAGCAGCTTTGGACTAGCGGGTCTACAAAGCTCCTACAATGAGCAGTTCTTC.